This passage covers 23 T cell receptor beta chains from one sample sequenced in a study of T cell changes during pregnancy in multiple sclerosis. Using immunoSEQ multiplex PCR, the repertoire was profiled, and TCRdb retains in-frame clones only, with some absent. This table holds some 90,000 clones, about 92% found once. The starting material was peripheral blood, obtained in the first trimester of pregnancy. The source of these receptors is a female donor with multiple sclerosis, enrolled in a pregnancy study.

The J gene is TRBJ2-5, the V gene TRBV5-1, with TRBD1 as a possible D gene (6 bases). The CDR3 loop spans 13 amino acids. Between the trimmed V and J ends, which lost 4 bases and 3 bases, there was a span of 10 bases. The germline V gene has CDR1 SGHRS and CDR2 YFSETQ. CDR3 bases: TGCGCCAGCAGCCCTGGACAGAAAGAGACCCAGTACTTC. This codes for CASSPGQKETQYF.

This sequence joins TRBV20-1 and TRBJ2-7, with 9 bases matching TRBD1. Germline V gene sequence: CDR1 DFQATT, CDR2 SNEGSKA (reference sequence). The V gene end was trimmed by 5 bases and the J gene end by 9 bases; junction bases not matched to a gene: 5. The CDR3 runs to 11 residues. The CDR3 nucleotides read TGCAGTGCTGGGGGACAGGGTGTGCAGTACTTC. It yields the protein CSAGGQGVQYF.

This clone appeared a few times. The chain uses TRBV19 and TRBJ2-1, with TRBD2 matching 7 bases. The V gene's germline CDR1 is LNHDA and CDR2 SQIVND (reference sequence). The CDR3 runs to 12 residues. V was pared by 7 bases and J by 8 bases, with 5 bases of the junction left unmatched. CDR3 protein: CASNPGGHEQFF. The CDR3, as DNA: TGTGCCAGTAACCCGGGAGGCCATGAGCAGTTCTTC. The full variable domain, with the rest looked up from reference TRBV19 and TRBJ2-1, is DGGITQSPKYLFRKEGQNVTLSCEQNLNHDAMYWYRQDPGQGLRLIYYSQIVNDFQKGDIAEGYSVSREKKESFPLTVTSAQKNPTAFYLCASNPGGHEQFFGPGTRLTVL.

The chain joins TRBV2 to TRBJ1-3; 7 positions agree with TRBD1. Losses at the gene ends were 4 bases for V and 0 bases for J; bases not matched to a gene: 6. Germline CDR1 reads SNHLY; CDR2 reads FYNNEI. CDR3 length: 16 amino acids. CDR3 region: CASSGKGAFSGNTIYF. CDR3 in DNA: TGTGCCAGCAGTGGGAAGGGGGCCTTCTCTGGAAACACCATATATTTT. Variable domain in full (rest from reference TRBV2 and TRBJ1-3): EPEVTQTPSHQVTQMGQEVILRCVPISNHLYFYWYRQILGQKVEFLVSFYNNEISEKSEIFDDQFSVERPDGSNFTLKIRSTKLEDSAMYFCASSGKGAFSGNTIYFGEGSWLTVV.

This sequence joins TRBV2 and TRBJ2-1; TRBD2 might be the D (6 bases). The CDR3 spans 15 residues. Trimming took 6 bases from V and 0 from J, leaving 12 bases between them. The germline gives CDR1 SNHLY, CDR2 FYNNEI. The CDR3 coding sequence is TGTGCCAGCAGCGCAACTAGCACCTCCTACAATGAGCAGTTCTTC. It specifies CASSATSTSYNEQFF.

CDR3 in amino acids: CASSEYGVGAHQPQHF. As DNA, the CDR3 is TGTGCCAGCAGTGAATATGGGGTGGGGGCTCATCAGCCCCAGCATTTT. V is TRBV25-1 and J is TRBJ1-5, with a weak D call TRBD1 (6 bases). Per germline, CDR1 MGHDK and CDR2 SYGVNS. CDR3 length equals 16 residues. Trimming pared 0 bases from V and 5 bases from J, leaving 14 bases between.

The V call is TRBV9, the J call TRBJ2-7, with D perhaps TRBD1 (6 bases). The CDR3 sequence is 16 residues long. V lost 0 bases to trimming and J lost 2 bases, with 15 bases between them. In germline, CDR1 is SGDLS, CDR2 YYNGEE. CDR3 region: CASSVGPGASTYEQYF. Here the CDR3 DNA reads TGTGCCAGCAGCGTAGGGCCAGGGGCCTCGACCTACGAGCAGTACTTC.

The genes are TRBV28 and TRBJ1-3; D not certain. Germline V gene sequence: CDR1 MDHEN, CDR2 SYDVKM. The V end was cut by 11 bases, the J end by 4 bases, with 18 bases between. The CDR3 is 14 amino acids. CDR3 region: CAAFEGFGGNTIYF. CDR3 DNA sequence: TGTGCCGCTTTCGAGGGTTTTGGCGGAAACACCATATATTTT.

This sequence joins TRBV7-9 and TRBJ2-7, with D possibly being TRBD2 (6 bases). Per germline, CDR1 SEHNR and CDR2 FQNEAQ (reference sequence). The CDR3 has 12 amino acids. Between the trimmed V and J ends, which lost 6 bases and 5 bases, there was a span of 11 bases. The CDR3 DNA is TGTGCCAGCAGGACGGGAGAGAACGAGCAGTACTTC. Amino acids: CASRTGENEQYF.

The CDR3 spells CASSQDGGRANSGNTIYF. The DNA for the CDR3 is TGCGCCAGCAGCCAAGACGGCGGCAGAGCTAACTCTGGAAACACCATATATTTT. V usage is TRBV4-1 and J usage is TRBJ1-3; D remains unclear. V lost 0 bases to trimming and J lost 0 bases, with 15 bases between them. CDR1 is MGHRA, CDR2 YSYEKL, per germline. This CDR3 spans 18 amino acids.

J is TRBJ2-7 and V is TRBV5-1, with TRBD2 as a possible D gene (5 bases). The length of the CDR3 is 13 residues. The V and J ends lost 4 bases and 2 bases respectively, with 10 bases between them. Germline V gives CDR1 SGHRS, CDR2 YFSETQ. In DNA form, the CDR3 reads TGCGCCAGCAGCCGTCTCGGGGCCTACGAGCAGTACTTC. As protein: CASSRLGAYEQYF.

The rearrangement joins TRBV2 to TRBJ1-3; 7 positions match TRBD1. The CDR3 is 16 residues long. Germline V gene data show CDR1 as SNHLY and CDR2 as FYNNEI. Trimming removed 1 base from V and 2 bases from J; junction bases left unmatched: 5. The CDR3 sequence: CASSEGDRVAGNTIYF. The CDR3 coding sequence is TGTGCCAGCAGTGAAGGAGACAGGGTGGCTGGAAACACCATATATTTT. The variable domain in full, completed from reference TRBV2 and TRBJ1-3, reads EPEVTQTPSHQVTQMGQEVILRCVPISNHLYFYWYRQILGQKVEFLVSFYNNEISEKSEIFDDQFSVERPDGSNFTLKIRSTKLEDSAMYFCASSEGDRVAGNTIYFGEGSWLTVV.

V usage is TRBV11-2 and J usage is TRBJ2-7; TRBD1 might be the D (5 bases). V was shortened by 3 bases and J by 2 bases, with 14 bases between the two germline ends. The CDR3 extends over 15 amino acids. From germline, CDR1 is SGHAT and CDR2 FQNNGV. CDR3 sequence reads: CASSFDRPQTYEQYF. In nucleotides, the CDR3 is TGTGCCAGCAGCTTTGACAGACCCCAAACCTACGAGCAGTACTTC.

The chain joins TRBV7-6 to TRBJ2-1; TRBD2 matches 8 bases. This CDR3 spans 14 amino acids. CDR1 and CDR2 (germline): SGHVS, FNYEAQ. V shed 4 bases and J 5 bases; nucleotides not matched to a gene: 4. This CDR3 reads CASSSRGGHNEQFF. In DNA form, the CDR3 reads TGTGCCAGCAGCTCCCGGGGGGGGCACAATGAGCAGTTCTTC.

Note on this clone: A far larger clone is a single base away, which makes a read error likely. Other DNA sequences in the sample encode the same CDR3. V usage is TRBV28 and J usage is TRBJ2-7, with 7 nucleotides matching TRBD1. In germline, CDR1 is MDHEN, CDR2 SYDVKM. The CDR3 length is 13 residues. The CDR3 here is CASRTGLGYEQYF. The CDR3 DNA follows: TGTGCCAGCAGGACAGGGTTGGGCTACGAGCAGTATTTC. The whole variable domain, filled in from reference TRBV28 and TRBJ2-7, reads DVKVTQSSRYLVKRTGEKVFLECVQDMDHENMFWYRQDPGLGLRLIYFSYDVKMKEKGDIPEGYSVSREKKERFSLILESASTNQTSMYLCASRTGLGYEQYFGPGTRLTVT.

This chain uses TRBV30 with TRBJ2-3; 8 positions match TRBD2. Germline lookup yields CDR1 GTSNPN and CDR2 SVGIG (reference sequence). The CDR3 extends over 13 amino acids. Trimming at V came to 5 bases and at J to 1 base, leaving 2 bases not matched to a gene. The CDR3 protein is CAWSAGGTDTQYF. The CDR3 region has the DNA TGTGCCTGGTCAGCGGGGGGCACAGATACGCAGTATTTT.

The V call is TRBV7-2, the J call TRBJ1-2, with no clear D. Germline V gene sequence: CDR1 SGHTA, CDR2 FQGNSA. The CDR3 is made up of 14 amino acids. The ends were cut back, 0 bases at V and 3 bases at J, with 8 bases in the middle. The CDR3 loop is CASSLAADYYGYTF. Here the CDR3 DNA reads TGTGCCAGCAGCTTAGCGGCAGATTACTATGGCTACACCTTC. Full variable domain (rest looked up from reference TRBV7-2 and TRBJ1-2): GAGVSQSPSNKVTEKGKDVELRCDPISGHTALYWYRQSLGQGLEFLIYFQGNSAPDKSGLPSDRFSAERTGGSVSTLTIQRTQQEDSAVYLCASSLAADYYGYTFGSGTRLTVV.

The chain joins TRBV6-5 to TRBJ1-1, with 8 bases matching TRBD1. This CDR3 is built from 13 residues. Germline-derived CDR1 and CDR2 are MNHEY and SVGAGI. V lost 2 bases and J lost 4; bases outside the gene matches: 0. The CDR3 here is CASSYDRGTEAFF. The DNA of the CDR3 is TGTGCCAGCAGTTACGACAGGGGCACTGAAGCTTTCTTT.

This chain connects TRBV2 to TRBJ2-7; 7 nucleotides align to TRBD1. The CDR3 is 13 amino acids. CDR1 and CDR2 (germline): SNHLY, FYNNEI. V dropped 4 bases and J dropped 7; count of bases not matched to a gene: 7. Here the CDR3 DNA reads TGTGCCAGCAGTGCCGGGACAGAACGTGAGCAGTACTTC. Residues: CASSAGTEREQYF.

Here the CDR3 reads CASSPRVGLSGSSYNEQFF. The DNA of the CDR3 is TGTGCCAGCAGCCCCCGAGTGGGGCTTAGCGGGAGCTCCTACAATGAGCAGTTCTTC. The chain carries TRBV9 and TRBJ2-1; TRBD2 matches 9 bases. Germline V gene sequence: CDR1 SGDLS, CDR2 YYNGEE. With V trimmed by 4 bases and J by 0 bases, 14 bases remained unmatched. The CDR3 covers 19 residues. The full variable domain, in which reference TRBV9 and TRBJ2-1 provide the parts outside the CDR3, is DSGVTQTPKHLITATGQRVTLRCSPRSGDLSVYWYQQSLDQGLQFLIQYYNGEERAKGNILERFSAQQFPDLHSELNLSSLELGDSALYFCASSPRVGLSGSSYNEQFFGPGTRLTVL.

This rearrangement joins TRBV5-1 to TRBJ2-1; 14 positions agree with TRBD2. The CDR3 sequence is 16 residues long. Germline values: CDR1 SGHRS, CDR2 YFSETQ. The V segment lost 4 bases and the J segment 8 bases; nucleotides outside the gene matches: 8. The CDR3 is CASSERTSGRKDEQFF. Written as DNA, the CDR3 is TGCGCCAGCAGCGAAAGGACTAGCGGGAGGAAGGATGAGCAGTTCTTC.

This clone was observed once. The CDR3 loop reads CASSSTELYGYTF. CDR3 nucleotide sequence: TGTGCCAGCAGCTCGACAGAGCTCTATGGCTACACCTTC. The chain recombines TRBV11-2 with TRBJ1-2; the D gene is possibly TRBD1 (5 bases). The CDR3 is 13 residues long. Trimming shortened V by 4 bases and J by 4 bases, and 10 bases separated the two germline ends. Germline CDR1 and CDR2: SGHAT and FQNNGV.

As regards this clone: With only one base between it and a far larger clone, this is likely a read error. The CDR3, as DNA: TGTGCCAGCAGTTACGGGACTAGCGGCACAGATACGCAGTATTTT. Amino acid sequence: CASSYGTSGTDTQYF. The chain couples TRBV6-5 to TRBJ2-3; 10 positions agree with TRBD2. Germline V gene sequence: CDR1 MNHEY, CDR2 SVGAGI. The V segment lost 2 bases and the J segment 1 base; nucleotides outside the gene matches: 0. This CDR3 is 15 amino acids long.